Each of the 6 T cell receptor beta chains below was sequenced from the same sample in a study of T-cell memory formation after mild COVID-19. TCRdb fed the 5' RACE reads into MiXCR, producing one record per CDR3 protein. In the table there are around 420,000 distinct CDR3 sequences, approximately 24% of which are singletons. Sequenced input: PBMCs or a T cell subset sorted from them (not recorded which). All receptors derive from an adult woman who had mild COVID-19 (a few samples of this study predate the infection). Cell type and time point are not known.

Concerning this clonotype itself: Since the CDR3 does not end with the conserved phenylalanine or tryptophan, this likely comes from a read error. The chain links TRBV24-1 to TRBJ2-1; no clear D. Germline values: CDR1 KGHDR, CDR2 SFDVKD. V lost 5 bases and J 0 bases, leaving 13 bases between the germline ends. The CDR3 contains 16 residues. CDR3 residues: CATSGYSRSSYNEQFL. The CDR3 region has the DNA TGTGCCACCAGTGGCTATAGCCGGAGCTCCTACAATGAGCAGTTCTTA.

This chain connects TRBV5-1 to TRBJ2-7, with D hard to call. Trimming shortened V by 0 bases and J by 1 base, and 11 bases separated the two germline ends. CDR3 length: 15 amino acids. CDR1 is SGHRS and CDR2 is YFSETQ in the germline V gene. CDR3: CASSLDSRQSYEQYF. In DNA, the CDR3 is TGCGCCAGCAGCTTGGATAGCCGGCAATCCTACGAGCAGTACTTC.

The gene calls are TRBV15 and TRBJ2-2; the D gene could be TRBD1 or TRBD2 (5 bases each). Germline assignment: CDR1 LNHNV and CDR2 YYDKDF (reference sequence). This CDR3 spans 16 amino acids. V shed 3 bases and J shed 5 bases, with 16 bases lying between them. CDR3 in DNA: TGTGCCACCAGCAGTGATGGGGGAGTATGGACCGGGGAGCTGTTTTTT. Encoded protein: CATSSDGGVWTGELFF.

J is TRBJ2-2 and V is TRBV20-1; TRBD1 matches at 8 bases. The germline gives CDR1 DFQATT, CDR2 SNEGSKA (reference sequence). Trimming removed 3 bases from V and 4 bases from J; junction bases left unmatched: 7. The CDR3 loop spans 15 amino acids. The CDR3 loop reads CSASLTTGATGELFF. CDR3 DNA: TGCAGTGCTAGTCTTACGACAGGGGCCACCGGGGAGCTGTTTTTT.

The chain recombines TRBV5-1 with TRBJ2-2, with D tentatively TRBD1 (5 bases). Germline V CDR1 and CDR2: SGHRS, YFSETQ. V was cut by 4 bases and J by 5 bases, with 15 bases left in between. This CDR3 has 15 residues. In DNA form, the CDR3 reads TGCGCCAGCAGCCCGGGCCGGACAAGGACCGGGGAGCTGTTTTTT. Protein product: CASSPGRTRTGELFF.

This clonotype came up a few times. V gene TRBV18 combines with J gene TRBJ2-1, with 12 bases aligning to TRBD2. CDR3 length equals 16 residues. Germline V gives CDR1 KGHSH, CDR2 LQKENI. Germline trimming cut 8 bases from V and 8 bases from J; bases unmatched to any gene: 13. The CDR3 sequence is CASGPLAGGPRDEQFF. For the CDR3, the DNA is TGTGCCAGCGGGCCTCTAGCGGGAGGGCCGCGGGATGAGCAGTTCTTC.